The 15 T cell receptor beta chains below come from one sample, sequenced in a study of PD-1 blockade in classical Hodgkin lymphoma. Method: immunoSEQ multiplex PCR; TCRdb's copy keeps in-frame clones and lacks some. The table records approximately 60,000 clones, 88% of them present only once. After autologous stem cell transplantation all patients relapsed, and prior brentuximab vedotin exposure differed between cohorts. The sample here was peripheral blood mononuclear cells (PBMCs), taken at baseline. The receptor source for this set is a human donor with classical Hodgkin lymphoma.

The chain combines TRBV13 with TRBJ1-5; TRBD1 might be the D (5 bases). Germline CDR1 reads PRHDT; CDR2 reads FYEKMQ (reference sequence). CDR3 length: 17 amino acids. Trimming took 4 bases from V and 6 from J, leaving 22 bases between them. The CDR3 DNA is TGTGCCAGCAGCTCAAGTCGGGGACCGAGGCTGGGTCAGCCCCAGCATTTT. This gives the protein CASSSSRGPRLGQPQHF.

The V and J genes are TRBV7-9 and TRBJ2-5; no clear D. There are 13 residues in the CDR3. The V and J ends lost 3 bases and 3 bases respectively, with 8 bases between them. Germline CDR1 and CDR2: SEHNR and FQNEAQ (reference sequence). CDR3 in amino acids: CASSFPAEETQYF. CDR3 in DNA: TGTGCCAGCAGCTTCCCGGCGGAAGAGACCCAGTACTTC.

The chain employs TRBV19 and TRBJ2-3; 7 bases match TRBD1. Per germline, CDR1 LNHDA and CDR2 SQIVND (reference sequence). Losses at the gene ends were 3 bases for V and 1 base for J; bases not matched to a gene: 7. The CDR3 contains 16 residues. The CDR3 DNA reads TGTGCCAGTAGTATGAGGGCAGGGGGTGGCACAGATACGCAGTATTTT. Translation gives CASSMRAGGGTDTQYF.

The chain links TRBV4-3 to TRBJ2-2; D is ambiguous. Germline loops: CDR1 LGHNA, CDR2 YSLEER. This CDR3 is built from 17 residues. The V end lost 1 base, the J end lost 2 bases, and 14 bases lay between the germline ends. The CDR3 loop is CASSQGLVRANTGELFF. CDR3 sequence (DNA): TGCGCCAGCAGCCAAGGTCTTGTTAGGGCCAACACCGGGGAGCTGTTTTTT.

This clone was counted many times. Here the CDR3 DNA reads TGTGCCAGCAGCTTAGAGGCAGGGGTGTATGGCTACACCTTC. Amino acids: CASSLEAGVYGYTF. This rearrangement joins TRBV7-9 to TRBJ1-2; perhaps TRBD1 as D (6 bases). Deletions cut 1 base from V and 5 bases from J, with 11 bases between. The CDR3 consists of 14 residues. Per germline, CDR1 SEHNR and CDR2 FQNEAQ (reference sequence).

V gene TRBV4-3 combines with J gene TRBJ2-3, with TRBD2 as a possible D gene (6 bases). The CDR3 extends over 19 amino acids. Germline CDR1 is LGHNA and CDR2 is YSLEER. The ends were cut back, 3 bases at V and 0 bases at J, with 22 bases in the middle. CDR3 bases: TGCGCCAGCAGCCACGGTCCAAGGACGGGGGTATCTAGCACAGATACGCAGTATTTT. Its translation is CASSHGPRTGVSSTDTQYF.

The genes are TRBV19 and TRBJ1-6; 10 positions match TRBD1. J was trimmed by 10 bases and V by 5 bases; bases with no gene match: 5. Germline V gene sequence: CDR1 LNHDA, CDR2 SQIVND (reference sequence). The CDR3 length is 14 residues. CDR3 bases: TGTGCCAGTAGTGTCGGACAGGGGGTCTCACCCCTCCACTTT. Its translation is CASSVGQGVSPLHF.

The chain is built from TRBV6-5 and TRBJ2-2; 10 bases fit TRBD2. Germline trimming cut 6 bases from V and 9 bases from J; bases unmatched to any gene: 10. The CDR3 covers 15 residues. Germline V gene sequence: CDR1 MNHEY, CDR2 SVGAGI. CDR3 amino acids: CASSVAGGHSRELFF. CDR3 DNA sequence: TGTGCCAGCAGCGTAGCGGGGGGTCATAGCCGGGAGCTGTTTTTT.

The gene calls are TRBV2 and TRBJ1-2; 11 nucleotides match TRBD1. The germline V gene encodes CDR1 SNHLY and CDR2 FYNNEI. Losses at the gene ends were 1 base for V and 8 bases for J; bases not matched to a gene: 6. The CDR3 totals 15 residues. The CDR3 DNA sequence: TGTGCCAGCAGTGAAGTAAGGGACAGGGGGGAAGGCTACACCTTC. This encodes CASSEVRDRGEGYTF. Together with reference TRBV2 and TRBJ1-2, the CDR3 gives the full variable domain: EPEVTQTPSHQVTQMGQEVILRCVPISNHLYFYWYRQILGQKVEFLVSFYNNEISEKSEIFDDQFSVERPDGSNFTLKIRSTKLEDSAMYFCASSEVRDRGEGYTFGSGTRLTVV.

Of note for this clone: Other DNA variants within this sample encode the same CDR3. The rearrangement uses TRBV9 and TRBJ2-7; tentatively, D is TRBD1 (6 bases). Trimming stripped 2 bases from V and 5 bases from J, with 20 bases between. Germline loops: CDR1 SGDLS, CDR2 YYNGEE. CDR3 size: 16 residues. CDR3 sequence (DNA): TGTGCCAGCAGCGTCCGTCGGGTGGGGGCGCAGGACGAGCAGTACTTC. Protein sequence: CASSVRRVGAQDEQYF.

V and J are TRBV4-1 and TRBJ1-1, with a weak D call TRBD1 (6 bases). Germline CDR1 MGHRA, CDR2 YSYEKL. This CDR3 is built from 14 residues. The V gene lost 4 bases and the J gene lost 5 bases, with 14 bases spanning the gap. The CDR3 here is CASSPGQKGTEAFF. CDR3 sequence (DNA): TGCGCCAGCAGCCCCGGACAGAAAGGGACTGAAGCTTTCTTT.

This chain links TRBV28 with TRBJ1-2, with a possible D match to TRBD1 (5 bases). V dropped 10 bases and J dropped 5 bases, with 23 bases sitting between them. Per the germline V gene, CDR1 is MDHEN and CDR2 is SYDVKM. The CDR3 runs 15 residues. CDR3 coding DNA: TGTGCCATCTCGGGGGGGTGGTTTAAGATTTATGGCTACACCTTC. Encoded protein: CAISGGWFKIYGYTF.

The CDR3 DNA reads TGTGTCAGAAGCTTATTCGGAGGTCGGCAGCCCCAGCATTTT. Residues: CVRSLFGGRQPQHF. The chain recombines TRBV7-5 with TRBJ1-5. TRBV7-5 is a recognized pseudogene. This CDR3 region has 14 residues.

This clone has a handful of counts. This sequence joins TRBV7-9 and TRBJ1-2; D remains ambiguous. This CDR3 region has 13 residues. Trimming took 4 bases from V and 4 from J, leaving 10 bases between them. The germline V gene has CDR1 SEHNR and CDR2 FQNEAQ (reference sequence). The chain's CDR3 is CASSYGSFYGYTF. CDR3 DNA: TGTGCCAGCAGCTATGGCAGCTTCTATGGCTACACCTTC. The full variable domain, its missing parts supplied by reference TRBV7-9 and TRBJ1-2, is DTGVSQNPRHKITKRGQNVTFRCDPISEHNRLYWYRQTLGQGPEFLTYFQNEAQLEKSRLLSDRFSAERPKGSFSTLEIQRTEQGDSAMYLCASSYGSFYGYTFGSGTRLTVV.

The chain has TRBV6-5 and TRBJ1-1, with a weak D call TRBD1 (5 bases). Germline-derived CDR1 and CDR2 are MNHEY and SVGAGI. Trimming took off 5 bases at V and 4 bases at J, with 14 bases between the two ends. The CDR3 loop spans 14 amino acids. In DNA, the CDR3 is TGTGCCAGCAGTATAGGGGCTTCGGTCACTGAAGCTTTCTTT. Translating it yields CASSIGASVTEAFF.